One T cell receptor beta chain is described in this entry. This sample stems from a study of blood T cell repertoires in COVID-19. Method: immunoSEQ multiplex PCR; TCRdb's copy keeps in-frame clones and lacks some. The sample lists some 25,000 clones, roughly 80% occurring once. The TCR was taken from a man aged 45 to 65 with active or convalescent COVID-19. What was sequenced was peripheral blood.

The CDR3 DNA reads TGTGCCAGCAGCTTCAAGACAGGGGTGGGTAATGAGCAGTTCTTC. As protein: CASSFKTGVGNEQFF. The rearrangement uses TRBV7-3 and TRBJ2-1; 8 bases match TRBD1. The V and J ends lost 3 bases and 7 bases, in that order; junction bases with no gene match: 8. Per the germline V gene, CDR1 is SGHTA and CDR2 is FQGTGA. There are 15 residues in the CDR3.